This TCR beta chain originates from a study of CD8 T cells in Susac syndrome. Across the study: The Susac syndrome patients that were sequenced included five or six with active disease and under ten in remission.

The CDR3 extends over 13 amino acids. Deletions cut 4 bases from V and 7 bases from J, with 10 bases between. Germline CDR1 MRHNA, CDR2 SNTAGT. Random-hexamer reverse transcription was applied to 0.5 to 1 ug RNA. It was immunoSEQ multiplex PCR that amplified TCR beta CDR3 across 54 Vbeta and 13 Jbeta. TCRdb processed the immunoSEQ multiplex PCR reads anew with MiXCR; each CDR3 protein has one entry. The sample consists of around 150,000 distinct CDR3 sequences, roughly 94% of them appearing once. The authors sequenced TCR beta from blood CD8+ and CD4+ T cells. Patients with Susac syndrome met diagnostic criteria defined recently for definite or probable disease.

This clonotype originated in a human donor with Susac syndrome. The sequencing input was CD4+ T cells from PBMCs. The chain recombines TRBV6-4 with TRBJ2-2; D gene ambiguous. The chain's CDR3 is CASSVVGGGELFF. In nucleotides, the CDR3 is TGTGCCAGCAGTGTAGTTGGTGGCGGGGAGCTGTTTTTT.